This TCR beta chain was documented in a study of response to subunit inactivated influenza vaccine (dated by TCRdb to 2016 to 2019). In terms of the full investigation: Deep quantitative T cell receptor repertoire profiling was used in the study to track responses to a trivalent subunit inactivated influenza vaccine.

This clonotype was picked up a small number of times. Its antigen is currently not known. Per-nucleotide qualities are absent, and no much larger clonotype sits a single base away. Looking up the germline V gene yields CDR1 MDHEN and CDR2 SYDVKM. V gives up 10 bases and J gives up 1 base, and the segment between their germline ends measures 14 bases. The CDR3 runs 13 amino acids, cysteine and phenylalanine included. CDR3 DNA only is kept here, 39 bases in frame from base 1. Overall results and qualifications from the work: It was suggested by the authors that each seasonal influenza vaccination may recruit only a limited number of new T cells.

Receptor amplification or capture employed RT-PCR. This sample was sequenced with an Illumina HiSeq 2500. The public sequencing data were trimmed at Q25 with fastp and processed into clonotypes with MiXCR by TCRdb, which kept only in-frame beta chains. Rows with one shared CDR3 protein collapse into an entry with the most common genes and DNA. This sample gives approximately 230,000 distinct CDR3 sequences in total; about 12% of them show up just once. 7.8% of the sample comes from the top ten. The sequence is built from TRBV28 and TRBJ2-7; TRBD1 is a weak D gene call, 5 bases matching. The sample was non-naive T cells sorted from PBMCs, taken around 14 days before vaccination. The sample's cell subset or site, from its label and the paper: memory T cell fraction. The TCR sequence derives from a man aged 50 or older who received an inactivated influenza vaccine. Donor details come from another sample of the same person, matched by shared clones. Read as DNA, the sequence is TGTGCCATCACCGCAGGGTCGTCCTACGAGCAGTACTTC. This is translated as CAITAGSSYEQYF. Reference TRBV28 and TRBJ2-7 genes cover what lies past the CDR3, so the full variable domain is DVKVTQSSRYLVKRTGEKVFLECVQDMDHENMFWYRQDPGLGLRLIYFSYDVKMKEKGDIPEGYSVSREKKERFSLILESASTNQTSMYLCAITAGSSYEQYFGPGTRLTVT.